The rows below give T cell receptor beta chains drawn from one sample of a study of cytomegalovirus exposure and HLA in healthy donors. The data were produced by immunoSEQ multiplex PCR, yet TCRdb's version contains in-frame clones alone and is incomplete. The table shows roughly 73,000 clones, with 65% to 80% occurring only once. The sequencing sample was made of PBMCs. The source is a man aged 65 to 85 in good health and CMV-seronegative. The CDR3 runs from the conserved cysteine through the conserved F or W. The order of the fields is clone size, D gene, V gene, J gene, CDR3 DNA, CDR3 protein. D genes are given only for firm matches. For some rows the clone size is stated as once, few or many, or as a class when expanded; others skip it.

clone size: -
D gene: TRBD2
V gene: TRBV5-4
J gene: TRBJ2-7
CDR3 DNA: TGTGCCAGCAGCTTGGGCCCGAGCGGGAGGGCCTACGAGCAGTACTTC
CDR3 protein: CASSLGPSGRAYEQYF

clone size: -
D gene: TRBD1
V gene: TRBV2
J gene: TRBJ2-7
CDR3 DNA: TGTGCCAGTGGACAGGTCGGGTCCTACGAGCAGTACTTC
CDR3 protein: CASGQVGSYEQYF

clone size: -
D gene: -
V gene: TRBV19
J gene: TRBJ1-5
CDR3 DNA: TGTGCCAGTACTACGGACACGAGCAATCAGCCCCAGCATTTT
CDR3 protein: CASTTDTSNQPQHF

clone size: -
D gene: TRBD2
V gene: TRBV6-5
J gene: TRBJ2-1
CDR3 DNA: TGTGCCAGCAGTTACTCTAGCGGGAGTACACAGTTCTTC
CDR3 protein: CASSYSSGSTQFF

clone size: few
D gene: TRBD1
V gene: TRBV19
J gene: TRBJ1-4
CDR3 DNA: TGTGCCAGTAGTATCACGGGACAGAATAATGAAAAACTGTTTTTT
CDR3 protein: CASSITGQNNEKLFF

clone size: -
D gene: -
V gene: TRBV6-1
J gene: TRBJ1-5
CDR3 DNA: TGTGCCATTTCCCGGGTGGGTGGCAATCAGCCCCAGCATTTT
CDR3 protein: CAISRVGGNQPQHF

clone size: -
D gene: TRBD1
V gene: TRBV28
J gene: TRBJ1-5
CDR3 DNA: TGTGCCAGTACCTCAATCGGGACAGGGGTTTCCCAGCCCCAGCATTTT
CDR3 protein: CASTSIGTGVSQPQHF

clone size: -
D gene: -
V gene: TRBV7-9
J gene: TRBJ2-2
CDR3 DNA: TGTGCCAATTCAAATAGCGTGGAAAACACCGGGGAGCTGTTTTTT
CDR3 protein: CANSNSVENTGELFF

clone size: -
D gene: -
V gene: TRBV5-1
J gene: TRBJ2-7
CDR3 DNA: TGCGCCAGCAGCTTACAGGAGGGCCCCTACGAGCAGTACTTC
CDR3 protein: CASSLQEGPYEQYF

clone size: -
D gene: -
V gene: TRBV7-9
J gene: TRBJ1-1
CDR3 DNA: TGTGCCAGCAGCTCAGGGCTAGGGTACAGGGCGTCGATGAACACTGAAGCTTTCTTT
CDR3 protein: CASSSGLGYRASMNTEAFF

clone size: -
D gene: -
V gene: TRBV6-5
J gene: TRBJ1-5
CDR3 DNA: TGTGCCAGCAGTTACTCAGCGGGGGGACAGCCCCAGCATTTT
CDR3 protein: CASSYSAGGQPQHF